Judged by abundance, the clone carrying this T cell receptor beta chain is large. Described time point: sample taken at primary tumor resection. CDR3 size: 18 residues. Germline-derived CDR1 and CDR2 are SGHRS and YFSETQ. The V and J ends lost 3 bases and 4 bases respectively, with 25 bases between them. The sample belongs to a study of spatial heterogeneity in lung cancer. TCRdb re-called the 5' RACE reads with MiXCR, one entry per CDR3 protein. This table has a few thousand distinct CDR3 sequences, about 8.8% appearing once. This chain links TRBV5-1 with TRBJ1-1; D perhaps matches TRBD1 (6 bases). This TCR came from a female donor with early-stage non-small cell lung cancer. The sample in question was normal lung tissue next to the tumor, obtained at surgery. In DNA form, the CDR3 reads TGCGCCAGCAGCTCCGTCGGACAGATTTATACTCTTGGCACTGAAGCTTTCTTT. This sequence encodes CASSSVGQIYTLGTEAFF.